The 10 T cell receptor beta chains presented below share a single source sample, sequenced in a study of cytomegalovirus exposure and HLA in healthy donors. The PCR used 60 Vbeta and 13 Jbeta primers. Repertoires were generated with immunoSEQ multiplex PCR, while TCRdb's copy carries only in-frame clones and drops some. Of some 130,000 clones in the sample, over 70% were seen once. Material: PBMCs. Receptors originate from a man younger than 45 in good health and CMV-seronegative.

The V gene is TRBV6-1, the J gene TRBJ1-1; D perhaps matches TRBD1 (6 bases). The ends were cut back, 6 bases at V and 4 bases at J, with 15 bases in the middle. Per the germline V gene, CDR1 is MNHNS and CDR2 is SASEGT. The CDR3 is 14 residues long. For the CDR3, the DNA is TGTGCCAGCAGAATTAAGGGGGGGCCCACTGAAGCTTTCTTT. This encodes CASRIKGGPTEAFF.

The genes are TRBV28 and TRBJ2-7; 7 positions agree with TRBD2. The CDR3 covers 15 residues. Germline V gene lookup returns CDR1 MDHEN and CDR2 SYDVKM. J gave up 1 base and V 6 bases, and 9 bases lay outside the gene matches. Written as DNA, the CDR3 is TGTGCCAGCAGGGGATGGACTAGATCATCCTACGAGCAGTACTTC. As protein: CASRGWTRSSYEQYF.

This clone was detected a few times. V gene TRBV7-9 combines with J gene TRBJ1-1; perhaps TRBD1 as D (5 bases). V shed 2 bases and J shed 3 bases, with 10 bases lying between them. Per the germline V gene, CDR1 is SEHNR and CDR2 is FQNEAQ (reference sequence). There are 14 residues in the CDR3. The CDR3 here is CASSLSGGDTEAFF. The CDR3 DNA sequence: TGTGCCAGCAGCTTATCCGGGGGTGACACTGAAGCTTTCTTT. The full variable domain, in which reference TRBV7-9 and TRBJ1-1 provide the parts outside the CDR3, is DTGVSQNPRHKITKRGQNVTFRCDPISEHNRLYWYRQTLGQGPEFLTYFQNEAQLEKSRLLSDRFSAERPKGSFSTLEIQRTEQGDSAMYLCASSLSGGDTEAFFGQGTRLTVV.

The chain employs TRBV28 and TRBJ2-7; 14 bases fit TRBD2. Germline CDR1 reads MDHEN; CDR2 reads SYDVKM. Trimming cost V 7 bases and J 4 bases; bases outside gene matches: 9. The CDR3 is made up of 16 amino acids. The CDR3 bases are TGTGCCAGCACCCCGGGACTAGCGGGAGTAGGATACGAGCAGTACTTC. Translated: CASTPGLAGVGYEQYF.

CDR3 nucleotide sequence: TGTGCCAGCAGCTTGCAGGGAGGGGCTCTCTACGAGCAGTACTTC. Translated: CASSLQGGALYEQYF. J is TRBJ2-7 and V is TRBV5-4, with 7 positions matching TRBD2. The CDR3 extends over 15 amino acids. CDR1 SGHNT and CDR2 YYREEE come from the germline V gene (reference sequence). Trimming removed 1 base from V and 3 bases from J; junction bases left unmatched: 7.

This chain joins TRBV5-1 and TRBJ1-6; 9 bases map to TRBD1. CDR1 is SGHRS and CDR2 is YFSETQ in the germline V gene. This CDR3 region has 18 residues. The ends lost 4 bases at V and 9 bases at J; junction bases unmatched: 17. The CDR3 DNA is TGCGCCAGCAGCAGCTCTCAGTTGGGACAGGGCTGGGGTTCACCCCTCCACTTT. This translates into CASSSSQLGQGWGSPLHF.

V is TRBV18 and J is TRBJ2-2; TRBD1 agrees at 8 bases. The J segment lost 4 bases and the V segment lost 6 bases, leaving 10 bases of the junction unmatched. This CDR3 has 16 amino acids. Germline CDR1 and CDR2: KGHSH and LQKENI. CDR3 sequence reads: CASSPSAGGVTGELFF. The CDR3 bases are TGTGCCAGCTCTCCATCCGCAGGGGGCGTCACCGGGGAGCTGTTTTTT.

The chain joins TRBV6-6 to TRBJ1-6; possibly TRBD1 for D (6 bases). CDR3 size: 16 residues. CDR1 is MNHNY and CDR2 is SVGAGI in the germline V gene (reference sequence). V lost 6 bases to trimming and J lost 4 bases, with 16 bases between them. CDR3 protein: CASSRGQRSYNSPLHF. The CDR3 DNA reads TGTGCCAGCAGCCGTGGACAGCGCTCTTATAATTCACCCCTCCACTTT.

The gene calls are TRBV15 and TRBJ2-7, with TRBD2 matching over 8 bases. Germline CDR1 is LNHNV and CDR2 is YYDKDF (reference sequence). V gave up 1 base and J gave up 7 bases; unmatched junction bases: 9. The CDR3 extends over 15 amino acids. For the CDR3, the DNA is TGTGCCACCAGCAGAGGAAGTGGCGGGAGGATGGAGCAGTACTTC. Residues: CATSRGSGGRMEQYF.

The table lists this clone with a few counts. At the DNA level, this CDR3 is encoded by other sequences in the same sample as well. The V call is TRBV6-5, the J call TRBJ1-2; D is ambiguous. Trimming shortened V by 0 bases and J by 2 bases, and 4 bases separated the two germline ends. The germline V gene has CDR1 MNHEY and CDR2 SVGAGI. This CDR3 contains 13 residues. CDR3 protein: CASSYSGNYGYTF. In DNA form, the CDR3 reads TGTGCCAGCAGTTACTCGGGCAACTATGGCTACACCTTC.